Listed here are 19 T cell receptor beta chains from one sample, sequenced in a study of cytomegalovirus exposure and HLA in healthy donors. The PCR ran on 60 Vbeta and 13 Jbeta primers. Sequencing was performed with immunoSEQ multiplex PCR; in TCRdb, only in-frame clones are kept and a portion is missing. The table lists 150,000 to 170,000 clones, 65% to 80% of them singletons, with over 3% in the top ten. Sequencing was done on a sample of PBMCs. Every receptor here comes from a woman aged 40 to 50 in good health and CMV-seronegative.

The V and J genes are TRBV30 and TRBJ2-7, with 7 bases fitting TRBD2. This CDR3 contains 12 residues. V was pared by 4 bases and J by 2 bases, with 2 bases of the junction left unmatched. CDR1 is GTSNPN, CDR2 SVGIG, per germline (reference sequence). CDR3 region: CAWMTSPYEQYF. The CDR3 DNA follows: TGTGCCTGGATGACTAGCCCCTACGAGCAGTACTTC.

The chain has TRBV5-4 and TRBJ2-5, with D uncertain. This CDR3 spans 11 amino acids. Germline V lookup: CDR1 SGHNT, CDR2 YYREEE (reference sequence). V gave up 2 bases and J gave up 4 bases, with 3 bases separating them. The CDR3, as DNA: TGTGCCAGCAGCTTCGGAGAGACCCAGTACTTC. This gives the protein CASSFGETQYF.

V is TRBV18 and J is TRBJ1-1, with unresolved D. Germline values: CDR1 KGHSH, CDR2 LQKENI. Trimming removed 2 bases from V and 0 bases from J, with 7 bases in between. This CDR3 region has 14 residues. In nucleotides, the CDR3 is TGTGCCAGCTCACCAGCGGCAATGAACACTGAAGCTTTCTTT. Protein sequence: CASSPAAMNTEAFF.

The V gene is TRBV10-2, the J gene TRBJ1-3, with D possibly matching TRBD1 (5 bases). Germline CDR1 reads WSHSY; CDR2 reads SAAADI. V dropped 3 bases and J dropped 1 base, with 10 bases sitting between them. The CDR3 covers 15 residues. The CDR3 DNA follows: TGCGCCAGCAGTGAATCAGGGAATTCTGGAAACACCATATATTTT. It yields the protein CASSESGNSGNTIYF.

V is TRBV28 and J is TRBJ2-5, with 10 bases lining up with TRBD1. Trimming at V came to 2 bases and at J to 3 bases, leaving 3 bases not matched to a gene. Germline assignment: CDR1 MDHEN and CDR2 SYDVKM. The CDR3 covers 15 residues. The CDR3 protein is CASSLLTGGEETQYF. The DNA for the CDR3 is TGTGCCAGCAGTTTACTGACAGGGGGCGAAGAGACCCAGTACTTC. The full variable domain, rest sourced from reference TRBV28 and TRBJ2-5, is DVKVTQSSRYLVKRTGEKVFLECVQDMDHENMFWYRQDPGLGLRLIYFSYDVKMKEKGDIPEGYSVSREKKERFSLILESASTNQTSMYLCASSLLTGGEETQYFGPGTRLLVL.

A single count supports this clone. The gene calls are TRBV30 and TRBJ1-5, with D hard to call. Trimming left V 2 bases short and J 4 bases short, with 15 bases between. This CDR3 has 15 residues. Germline V gives CDR1 GTSNPN, CDR2 SVGIG (reference sequence). The CDR3: CAWSQGARGNQPQHF. In DNA form, the CDR3 reads TGTGCCTGGAGTCAAGGAGCTCGGGGAAATCAGCCCCAGCATTTT.

This chain connects TRBV11-2 to TRBJ1-1; D gene ambiguous. The ends were cut back, 5 bases at V and 11 bases at J, with 18 bases in the middle. The CDR3 extends over 13 amino acids. Per the germline V gene, CDR1 is SGHAT and CDR2 is FQNNGV. The CDR3 region has the DNA TGTGCCAGCAGCCCTAACTCAAAGAATAAGGCTTTCTTT. It encodes CASSPNSKNKAFF.

CDR3 sequence reads: CASSQSGQTTSNYEQYF. DNA of the CDR3: TGCGCCAGCAGCCAGTCGGGACAAACGACGTCAAACTACGAGCAGTACTTC. The V and J genes are TRBV4-1 and TRBJ2-5; D may be TRBD1 (6 bases). Near its end, the DNA agrees better with TRBJ2-7, so the J call may be wrong. The CDR3 covers 17 residues. Germline lookup yields CDR1 MGHRA and CDR2 YSYEKL.

The V gene is TRBV5-4, the J gene TRBJ2-5, with a weak D call TRBD1 (6 bases). Germline V gene data show CDR1 as SGHNT and CDR2 as YYREEE (reference sequence). CDR3 length equals 13 residues. The ends were cut back, 4 bases at V and 5 bases at J, with 12 bases in the middle. CDR3 region: CASSGQSGETQYF. For the CDR3, the DNA is TGTGCCAGCAGCGGACAGAGTGGGGAGACCCAGTACTTC.

The rearrangement links TRBV7-5 to TRBJ2-7; the table assigns TRBD1, which was not confirmed against the DNA. TRBV7-5 corresponds to a pseudogene. This CDR3 comprises 17 residues. The CDR3 region is CARSVGPGQGVTYEQYF. CDR3 sequence (DNA): TGTGCCAGAAGCGTAGGCCCCGGGCAGGGGGTAACCTACGAGCAGTACTTC.

This clone was recorded a few times. The chain couples TRBV28 to TRBJ1-2; tentative D call: TRBD1 (6 bases). CDR3 size: 14 residues. Deletions cut 4 bases from V and 7 bases from J, with 16 bases between. Germline loops: CDR1 MDHEN, CDR2 SYDVKM. The CDR3 spells CASSSPQGLGGYTF. Here the CDR3 DNA reads TGTGCCAGCAGTTCCCCTCAGGGGCTGGGTGGCTACACCTTC.

The chain has TRBV30 and TRBJ2-3; 7 bases fit TRBD2. Germline values: CDR1 GTSNPN, CDR2 SVGIG (reference sequence). The V segment lost 8 bases and the J segment 7 bases; nucleotides outside the gene matches: 9. The CDR3 loop spans 12 amino acids. This CDR3 is CAVGEGQNTQYF. As DNA, the CDR3 is TGTGCCGTGGGGGAGGGCCAAAATACGCAGTATTTT.

The chain recombines TRBV4-1 with TRBJ2-3; D gene unclear. In germline, CDR1 is MGHRA, CDR2 YSYEKL. The CDR3 runs 14 residues. The V end was cut by 8 bases, the J end by 0 bases, with 12 bases between. The CDR3 DNA follows: TGCGCCAGCCTCGGCCAGGCTAGCACAGATACGCAGTATTTT. Its translation: CASLGQASTDTQYF.

The chain joins TRBV7-9 to TRBJ2-6, with a tentative D call TRBD1 (5 bases). This CDR3 is 16 amino acids long. Germline V gives CDR1 SEHNR, CDR2 FQNEAQ (reference sequence). With 5 bases removed from V and 2 bases from J, the gap between germline ends came to 13 bases. DNA of the CDR3: TGTGCCAGCAGCGGAAGGGGATTCGCTGGGGCCAACGTCCTGACTTTC. Protein sequence: CASSGRGFAGANVLTF. The whole variable domain, filled in from reference TRBV7-9 and TRBJ2-6, reads DTGVSQNPRHKITKRGQNVTFRCDPISEHNRLYWYRQTLGQGPEFLTYFQNEAQLEKSRLLSDRFSAERPKGSFSTLEIQRTEQGDSAMYLCASSGRGFAGANVLTFGAGSRLTVL.

This clone has a handful of counts. The chain couples TRBV5-1 to TRBJ2-7; no definite D call. With 0 bases removed from V and 2 bases from J, the gap between germline ends came to 15 bases. The CDR3 runs 16 residues. CDR1 and CDR2 from the germline V gene are SGHRS and YFSETQ. The CDR3 loop is CASSLVTVAGAYEQYF. The DNA for the CDR3 is TGCGCCAGCAGCTTGGTCACGGTCGCCGGAGCCTACGAGCAGTACTTC.

The CDR3 region has the DNA TGTGCCAGCAGTGAGAGCCTAGCGGGAGGCAATGAGCAGTTCTTC. Its protein is CASSESLAGGNEQFF. This chain connects TRBV2 to TRBJ2-1; 11 bases match TRBD2. The J segment lost 6 bases and the V segment lost 3 bases, leaving 4 bases of the junction unmatched. Germline assignment: CDR1 SNHLY and CDR2 FYNNEI. The CDR3 has 15 amino acids.

The chain carries TRBV7-9 and TRBJ1-1; D ambiguous. Trimming removed 5 bases from V and 3 bases from J, with 16 bases in between. Germline-derived CDR1 and CDR2 are SEHNR and FQNEAQ (reference sequence). The CDR3 runs to 15 residues. CDR3 residues: CASSPPNPRDTEAFF. CDR3 bases: TGTGCCAGCAGCCCCCCAAACCCGAGGGACACTGAAGCTTTCTTT. The whole variable domain, remainder taken from reference TRBV7-9 and TRBJ1-1, is DTGVSQNPRHKITKRGQNVTFRCDPISEHNRLYWYRQTLGQGPEFLTYFQNEAQLEKSRLLSDRFSAERPKGSFSTLEIQRTEQGDSAMYLCASSPPNPRDTEAFFGQGTRLTVV.

The chain recombines TRBV5-1 with TRBJ2-1; D might be TRBD2 (5 bases). The CDR3 has 14 amino acids. V lost 4 bases to trimming and J lost 10 bases, with 18 bases between them. CDR1 is SGHRS and CDR2 is YFSETQ in the germline V gene. The DNA for the CDR3 is TGCGCCAGCAGCCATATCGCGGGTAGTGGGGAGCAGTTCTTC. Translated: CASSHIAGSGEQFF.

This clone showed up just once. V and J are TRBV9 and TRBJ1-4, with TRBD1 as a possible D gene (5 bases). This CDR3 contains 13 residues. Trimming removed 3 bases at V and 7 bases at J, with 10 bases between. Germline loops: CDR1 SGDLS, CDR2 YYNGEE. The CDR3 region is CASSEGVFEKLFF. The CDR3 nucleotides read TGTGCCAGCAGCGAAGGGGTGTTTGAAAAACTGTTTTTT.